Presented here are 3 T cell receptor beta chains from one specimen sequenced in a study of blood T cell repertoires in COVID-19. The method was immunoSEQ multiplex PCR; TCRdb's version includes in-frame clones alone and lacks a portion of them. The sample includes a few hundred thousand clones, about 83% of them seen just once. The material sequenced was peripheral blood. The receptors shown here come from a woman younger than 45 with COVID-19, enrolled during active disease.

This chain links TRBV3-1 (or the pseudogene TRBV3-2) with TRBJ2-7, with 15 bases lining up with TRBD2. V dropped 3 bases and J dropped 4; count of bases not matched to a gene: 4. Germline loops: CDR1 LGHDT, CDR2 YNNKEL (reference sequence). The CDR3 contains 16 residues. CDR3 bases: TGTGCCAGCAGCCAGGGGACTAGCGGGGGGAGGTACGAGCAGTACTTC. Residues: CASSQGTSGGRYEQYF.

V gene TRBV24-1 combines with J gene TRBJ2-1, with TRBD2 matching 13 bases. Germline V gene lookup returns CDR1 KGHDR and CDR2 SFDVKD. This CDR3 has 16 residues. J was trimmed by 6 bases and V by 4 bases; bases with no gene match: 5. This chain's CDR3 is CATSDAGTSGTNEQFF. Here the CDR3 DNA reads TGTGCCACCAGTGACGCCGGGACTAGCGGGACCAATGAGCAGTTCTTC.

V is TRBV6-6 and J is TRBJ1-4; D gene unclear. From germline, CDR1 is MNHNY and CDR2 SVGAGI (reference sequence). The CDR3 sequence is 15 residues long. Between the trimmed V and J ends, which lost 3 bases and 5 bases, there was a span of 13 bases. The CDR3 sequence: CASSYGRVANEKLFF. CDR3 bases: TGTGCCAGCAGTTATGGGAGGGTTGCCAATGAAAAACTGTTTTTT.